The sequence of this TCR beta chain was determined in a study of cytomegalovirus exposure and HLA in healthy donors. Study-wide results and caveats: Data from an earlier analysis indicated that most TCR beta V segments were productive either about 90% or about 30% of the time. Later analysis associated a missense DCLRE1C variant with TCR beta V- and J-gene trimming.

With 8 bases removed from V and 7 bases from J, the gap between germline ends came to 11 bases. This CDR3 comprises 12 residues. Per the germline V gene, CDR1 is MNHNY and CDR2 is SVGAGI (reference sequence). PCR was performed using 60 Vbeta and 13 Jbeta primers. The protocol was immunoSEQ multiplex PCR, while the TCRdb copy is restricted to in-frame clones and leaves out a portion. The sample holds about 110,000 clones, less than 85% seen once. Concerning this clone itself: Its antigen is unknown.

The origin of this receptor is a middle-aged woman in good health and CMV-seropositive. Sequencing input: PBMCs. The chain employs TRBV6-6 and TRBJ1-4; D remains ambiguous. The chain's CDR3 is CASRPEGEKLFF. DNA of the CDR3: TGTGCCAGCCGACCAGAGGGTGAAAAACTGTTTTTT.